The 20 T cell receptor beta chains below come from one sample, sequenced in a study of blood T cells in healthy people across ages. PCR was performed a second time for roughly 7 to 12 cycles using a sample-barcoded 5' primer and a J-beta primer mix. TCRdb re-derived calls from the 5' RACE reads in MiXCR, one entry per CDR3 protein. The table has hundreds of thousands of distinct CDR3 sequences, around 26% seen once; the top ten hold 17%. The sample was blood. These TCRs come from a woman older than 75 in good health.

With respect to this clonotype: A clone one base away is much larger, so this may be a read error. The CDR3 nucleotides are TGTGCCAGCAGTTTAGGTGTTGGGCCGGGCCTCCATGGCTACACCTTC. It translates to CASSLGVGPGLHGYTF. The gene calls are TRBV12-3 or TRBV12-4 and TRBJ1-2; D is unresolved. Trimming stripped 1 base from V and 6 bases from J, with 18 bases between. This CDR3 has 16 residues.

This clonotype was seen more than once but under ten times. The chain employs TRBV7-2 and TRBJ1-6, with TRBD1 identical over 7 bases. The junction had 10 bases not matched to a gene; V was cut back by 5 bases and J by 6 bases. This CDR3 has 16 residues. Looked up from germline, CDR1 is SGHTA and CDR2 is FQGNSA. CDR3 region: CASSQGGQTTNSPLHF. The CDR3 DNA is TGTGCCAGCAGCCAGGGGGGCCAGACTACTAATTCACCCCTCCACTTT.

The DNA for the CDR3 is TGCGCCAGCCAGGGACAGGGGAGGACGGATGAAAAACTGTTTTTT. Protein: CASQGQGRTDEKLFF. The V call is TRBV10-2, the J call TRBJ1-4; TRBD1 agrees at 10 bases. This CDR3 is built from 15 residues. CDR1 and CDR2 from the germline V gene are WSHSY and SAAADI. J lost 6 bases, V lost 8 bases, and 9 bases had no gene match.

This clonotype has only a few counts. The J gene is TRBJ2-3, the V gene TRBV5-1; perhaps TRBD1 as D (5 bases). CDR1 SGHRS and CDR2 YFSETQ come from the germline V gene. With 4 bases removed from V and 5 bases from J, the gap between germline ends came to 11 bases. The CDR3 length is 13 residues. CDR3 nucleotides: TGCGCCAGCAGCACCAGGGTAGGAGATACGCAGTATTTT. This encodes CASSTRVGDTQYF. Together with reference TRBV5-1 and TRBJ2-3, the CDR3 gives the full variable domain: KAGVTQTPRYLIKTRGQQVTLSCSPISGHRSVSWYQQTPGQGLQFLFEYFSETQRNKGNFPGRFSGRQFSNSRSEMNVSTLELGDSALYLCASSTRVGDTQYFGPGTRLTVL.

The chain recombines TRBV7-9 with TRBJ2-1, with D perhaps matching TRBD2 (5 bases). Germline loops: CDR1 SEHNR, CDR2 FQNEAQ (reference sequence). V was clipped by 2 bases and J by 4 bases, with 12 bases between them. The CDR3 extends over 15 amino acids. The CDR3 nucleotides are TGTGCCAGCAGCTTATGGCAGAGGGCGTACAATGAGCAGTTCTTC. This translates into CASSLWQRAYNEQFF. The full variable domain, its missing parts supplied by reference TRBV7-9 and TRBJ2-1, is DTGVSQNPRHKITKRGQNVTFRCDPISEHNRLYWYRQTLGQGPEFLTYFQNEAQLEKSRLLSDRFSAERPKGSFSTLEIQRTEQGDSAMYLCASSLWQRAYNEQFFGPGTRLTVL.

This clonotype came up many times. The V and J genes are TRBV7-9 and TRBJ1-6, with a weak D call TRBD1 (6 bases). The CDR3 has 15 residues. Deletions cut 5 bases from V and 7 bases from J, with 15 bases between. Germline CDR1 SEHNR, CDR2 FQNEAQ (reference sequence). The CDR3 reads CASSPLDSSNSPLHF. CDR3 DNA: TGTGCCAGCAGCCCTCTGGACAGCTCAAATTCACCCCTCCACTTT.

Notes on this clonotype: One base away lies a much larger clone, so this may be a sequencing read error. The gene calls are TRBV7-2 and TRBJ1-2, with D tentatively TRBD1 (5 bases). The CDR3 loop spans 13 amino acids. CDR1 SGHTA and CDR2 FQGNSA come from the germline V gene. CDR3 region: CAGSRGQPLGYTF. CDR3 bases: TGTGCCGGCAGCCGAGGACAACCCCTTGGCTACACCTTC.

In its sample, this clonotype was seen many times. The chain uses TRBV20-1 and TRBJ2-1; TRBD2 agrees at 10 bases. The CDR3 sequence is 15 residues long. Germline V gene sequence: CDR1 DFQATT, CDR2 SNEGSKA (reference sequence). The V and J ends lost 5 bases and 4 bases, in that order; junction bases with no gene match: 8. The CDR3 protein is CSAHSPTSGYNEQFF. The CDR3 DNA sequence: TGCAGTGCTCATTCGCCGACTAGCGGGTACAATGAGCAGTTCTTC.

The J gene is TRBJ1-1, the V gene TRBV7-9, with 8 nucleotides matching TRBD1. CDR3 size: 16 residues. The V and J ends lost 5 bases and 10 bases, in that order; junction bases with no gene match: 18. CDR1 SEHNR and CDR2 FQNEAQ come from the germline V gene (reference sequence). Here the CDR3 DNA reads TGTGCCAGCAGCCCCTCGGGTCGACAGGGGTTGGTCCTAGCTTTCTTT. This gives the protein CASSPSGRQGLVLAFF.

This chain joins TRBV7-2 and TRBJ2-7, with D perhaps TRBD2 (6 bases). Trimming pared 5 bases from V and 2 bases from J, leaving 13 bases between. CDR1 is SGHTA, CDR2 FQGNSA, per germline. This CDR3 spans 14 amino acids. The CDR3 loop reads CASSPAGIPYEQYF. As DNA, the CDR3 is TGTGCCAGCAGCCCCGCGGGGATCCCCTACGAGCAGTACTTC.

In regard to this clonotype: A read error may account for a junction end that differs from germline. The chain has TRBV6-6 and TRBJ2-2; D perhaps matches TRBD1 (6 bases). CDR3 length: 14 residues. The V gene's germline CDR1 is MNHNY and CDR2 SVGAGI (reference sequence). DNA for the CDR3: TGTGCCAGCAGTTACGGACAGAACACCGGGGAGCCGTTTTTT. Encoded protein: CASSYGQNTGEPFF.

On this clonotype itself: This could be a read error, since a much larger clone is one nucleotide away. The V call is TRBV9, the J call TRBJ2-1; D not resolved. The germline CDR1 and CDR2 sequences are SGDLS and YYNGEE. CDR3 length equals 9 residues. The CDR3 nucleotides read TGTGCCAGCAGCCCTGATTCGGTCTTC. This encodes CASSPDSVF.

The sample holds a few counts of this clonotype. This chain links TRBV2 with TRBJ1-1; TRBD1 might be the D (5 bases). CDR1 and CDR2 (germline): SNHLY, FYNNEI. Trimming took off 6 bases at V and 4 bases at J, with 15 bases between the two ends. CDR3 length: 14 amino acids. The CDR3 DNA sequence: TGTGCCAGCAGGGGGGTCAGGCTGGGCACTGAAGCTTTCTTT. This encodes CASRGVRLGTEAFF. The full variable domain, in which reference TRBV2 and TRBJ1-1 provide the parts outside the CDR3, is EPEVTQTPSHQVTQMGQEVILRCVPISNHLYFYWYRQILGQKVEFLVSFYNNEISEKSEIFDDQFSVERPDGSNFTLKIRSTKLEDSAMYFCASRGVRLGTEAFFGQGTRLTVV.

This clonotype was picked up many times. This chain uses TRBV28 with TRBJ2-1; D is unclear. Germline V gene lookup returns CDR1 MDHEN and CDR2 SYDVKM. This CDR3 region has 12 residues. With 1 base removed from V and 10 bases from J, the gap between germline ends came to 8 bases. CDR3 nucleotide sequence: TGTGCCAGCAGTTTATCGAGGCGGGAGCAGTTCTTC. Encoded protein: CASSLSRREQFF.

This clonotype was counted between two and nine times. A junction end diverges from the germline sequence, so it may reflect a read error. This chain links TRBV7-2 with TRBJ1-2; no reliable D call. The CDR3 has 17 residues. The germline V gene encodes CDR1 SGHTA and CDR2 FQGNSA. Here the CDR3 reads CVSSPRSGSILNYGYTF. CDR3 nucleotide sequence: TGTGTCAGCAGCCCGCGGTCGGGCAGCATCCTAAACTATGGCTACACCTTC.

A remark on this clonotype: A much bigger clone sits one base away, suggesting this may be a read error. CDR3 DNA: TGTGCCGGCAGTTACTCTGGGACAGGGATTGAAAAACTGTTTTTT. Translated, it gives CAGSYSGTGIEKLFF. The V call is TRBV6-6, the J call TRBJ1-4; 9 positions agree with TRBD1. In germline, CDR1 is MNHNY, CDR2 SVGAGI (reference sequence). The CDR3 is 15 amino acids.

The table lists this clonotype with a few counts. The genes are TRBV20-1 and TRBJ1-1; tentatively, D is TRBD1 (6 bases). Germline-derived CDR1 and CDR2 are DFQATT and SNEGSKA (reference sequence). This CDR3 spans 13 amino acids. V was clipped by 5 bases and J by 4 bases, with 14 bases between them. In nucleotides, the CDR3 is TGCAGTGCTTTCGACAGGCCAGGCACTGAAGCTTTCTTT. Protein sequence: CSAFDRPGTEAFF.

This clonotype was picked up many times. The chain recombines TRBV20-1 with TRBJ2-3; TRBD2 matches 8 bases. This CDR3 comprises 14 residues. The V gene end was trimmed by 5 bases and the J gene end by 3 bases; junction bases not matched to a gene: 7. The germline V gene has CDR1 DFQATT and CDR2 SNEGSKA (reference sequence). For the CDR3, the DNA is TGCAGTGCTCTCTCGGGACTAGTAACAGATACGCAGTATTTT. Translation: CSALSGLVTDTQYF.

This clonotype was observed many times. The chain is built from TRBV12-3 or TRBV12-4 and TRBJ1-1, with D possibly TRBD1 on 5 matching bases. The CDR3 runs to 12 residues. The V end was cut by 3 bases, the J end by 11 bases, with 13 bases between. Here the CDR3 reads CASSLVAGIAFF. Written as DNA, the CDR3 is TGTGCCAGCAGTTTGGTGGCAGGGATTGCTTTCTTT.

This clonotype was seen only a few times. This chain connects TRBV6-5 to TRBJ1-2; 10 bases map to TRBD1. The V segment lost 5 bases and the J segment 7 bases; nucleotides outside the gene matches: 4. The CDR3 totals 13 residues. Germline V gives CDR1 MNHEY, CDR2 SVGAGI. CDR3 protein: CASSDGQGVGYTF. CDR3 bases: TGTGCCAGCAGTGATGGACAGGGGGTTGGCTACACCTTC.